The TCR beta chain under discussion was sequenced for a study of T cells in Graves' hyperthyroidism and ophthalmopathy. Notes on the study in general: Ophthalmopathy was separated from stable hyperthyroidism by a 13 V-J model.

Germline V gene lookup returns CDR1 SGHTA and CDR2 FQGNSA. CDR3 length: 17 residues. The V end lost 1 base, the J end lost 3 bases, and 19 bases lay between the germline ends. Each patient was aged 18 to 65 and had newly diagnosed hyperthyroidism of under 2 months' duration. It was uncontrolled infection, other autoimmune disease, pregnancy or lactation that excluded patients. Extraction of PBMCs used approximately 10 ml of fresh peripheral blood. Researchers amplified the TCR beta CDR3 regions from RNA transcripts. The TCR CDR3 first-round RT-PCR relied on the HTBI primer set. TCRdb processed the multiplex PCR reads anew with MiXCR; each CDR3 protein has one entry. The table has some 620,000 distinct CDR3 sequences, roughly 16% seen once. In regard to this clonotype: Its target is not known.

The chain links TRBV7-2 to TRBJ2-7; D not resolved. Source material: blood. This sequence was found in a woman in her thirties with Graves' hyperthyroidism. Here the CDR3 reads CASSLGITKDKNYEQYF. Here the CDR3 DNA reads TGTGCCAGCAGCTTAGGAATAACTAAAGATAAAAACTACGAGCAGTACTTC.